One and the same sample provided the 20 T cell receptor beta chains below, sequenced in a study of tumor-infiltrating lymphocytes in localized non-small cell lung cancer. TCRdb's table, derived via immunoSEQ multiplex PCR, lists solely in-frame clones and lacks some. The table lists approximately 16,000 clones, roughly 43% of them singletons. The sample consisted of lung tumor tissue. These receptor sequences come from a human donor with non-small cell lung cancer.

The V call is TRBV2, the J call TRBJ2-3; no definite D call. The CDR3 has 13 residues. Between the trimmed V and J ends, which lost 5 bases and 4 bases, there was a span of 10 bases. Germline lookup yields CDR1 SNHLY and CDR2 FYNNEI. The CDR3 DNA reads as TGTGCCAGCAGTCCACCGATGGCAGATACGCAGTATTTT. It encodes CASSPPMADTQYF.

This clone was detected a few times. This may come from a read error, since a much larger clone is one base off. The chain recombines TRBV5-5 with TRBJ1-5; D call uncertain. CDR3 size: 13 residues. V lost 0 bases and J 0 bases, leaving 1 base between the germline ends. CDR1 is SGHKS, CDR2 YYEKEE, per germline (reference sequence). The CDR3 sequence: CASSLDSNQPQHF. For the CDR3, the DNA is TGTGCCAGCAGCTTGGATAGCAATCAGCCCCAGCATTTT.

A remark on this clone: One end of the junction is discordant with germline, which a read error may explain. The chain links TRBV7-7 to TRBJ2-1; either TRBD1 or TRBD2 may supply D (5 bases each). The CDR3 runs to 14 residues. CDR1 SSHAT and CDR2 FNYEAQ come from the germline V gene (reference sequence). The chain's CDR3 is CASSSTGAYNGQFF. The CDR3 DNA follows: TGTGCTAGCAGCTCAACCGGGGCCTACAATGGGCAGTTCTTC.

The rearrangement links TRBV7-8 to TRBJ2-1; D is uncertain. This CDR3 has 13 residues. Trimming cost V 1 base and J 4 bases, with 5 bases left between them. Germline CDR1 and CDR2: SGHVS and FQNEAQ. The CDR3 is CASSLVGYNEQFF. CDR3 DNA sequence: TGTGCCAGCAGCTTAGTGGGGTACAATGAGCAGTTCTTC.

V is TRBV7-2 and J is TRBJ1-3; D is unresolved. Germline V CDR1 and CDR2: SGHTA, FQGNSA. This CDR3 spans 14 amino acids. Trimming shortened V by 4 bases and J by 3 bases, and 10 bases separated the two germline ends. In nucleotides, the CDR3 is TGTGCCAGCAGCTCACAGATATATGGAAACACCATATATTTT. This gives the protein CASSSQIYGNTIYF.

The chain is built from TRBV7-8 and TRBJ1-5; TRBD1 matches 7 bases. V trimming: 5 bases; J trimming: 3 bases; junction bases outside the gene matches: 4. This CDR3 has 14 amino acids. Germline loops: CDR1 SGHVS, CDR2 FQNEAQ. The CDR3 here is CASSPTGFNQPQHF. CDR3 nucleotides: TGTGCCAGCAGCCCGACAGGGTTCAATCAGCCCCAGCATTTT.

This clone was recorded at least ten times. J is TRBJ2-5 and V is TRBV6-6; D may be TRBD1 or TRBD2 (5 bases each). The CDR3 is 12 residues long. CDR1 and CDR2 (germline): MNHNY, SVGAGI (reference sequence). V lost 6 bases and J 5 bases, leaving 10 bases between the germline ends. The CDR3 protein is CASSGAIETQYF. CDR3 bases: TGTGCCAGCAGCGGGGCGATTGAGACCCAGTACTTC.

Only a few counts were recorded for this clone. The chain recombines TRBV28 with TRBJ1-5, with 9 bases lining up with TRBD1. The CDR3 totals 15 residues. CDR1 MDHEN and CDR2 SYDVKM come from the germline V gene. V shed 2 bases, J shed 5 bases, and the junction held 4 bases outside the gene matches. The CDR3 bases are TGTGCCAGCAGTTTAACAGGGGGCCGCGATCAGCCCCAGCATTTT. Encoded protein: CASSLTGGRDQPQHF.

The CDR3 region is CASSSGTSASRVETQYF. The CDR3 DNA reads TGTGCCAGCAGCTCCGGGACTAGCGCCTCTCGGGTCGAGACCCAGTACTTC. The chain employs TRBV7-9 and TRBJ2-5; TRBD2 matches 10 bases. V shed 4 bases, J shed 5 bases, and the junction held 13 bases outside the gene matches. Per the germline V gene, CDR1 is SEHNR and CDR2 is FQNEAQ (reference sequence). CDR3 length equals 17 residues.

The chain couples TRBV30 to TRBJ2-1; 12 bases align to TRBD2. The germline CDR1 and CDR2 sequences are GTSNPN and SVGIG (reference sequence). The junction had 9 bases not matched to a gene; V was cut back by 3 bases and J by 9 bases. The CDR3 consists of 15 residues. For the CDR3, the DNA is TGTGCCTGGAGGAAACCTAGCGGGGGGGCCCTTGAGCAGTTCTTC. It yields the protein CAWRKPSGGALEQFF.

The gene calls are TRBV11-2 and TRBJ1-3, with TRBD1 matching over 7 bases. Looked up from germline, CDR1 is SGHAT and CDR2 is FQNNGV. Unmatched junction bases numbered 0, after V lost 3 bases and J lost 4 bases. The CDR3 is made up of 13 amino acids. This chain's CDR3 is CASSLTGGNTIYF. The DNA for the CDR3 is TGTGCCAGCAGCTTGACAGGGGGAAACACCATATATTTT. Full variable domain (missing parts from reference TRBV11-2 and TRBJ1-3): EAGVAQSPRYKIIEKRQSVAFWCNPISGHATLYWYQQILGQGPKLLIQFQNNGVVDDSQLPKDRFSAERLKGVDSTLKIQPAKLEDSAVYLCASSLTGGNTIYFGEGSWLTVV.

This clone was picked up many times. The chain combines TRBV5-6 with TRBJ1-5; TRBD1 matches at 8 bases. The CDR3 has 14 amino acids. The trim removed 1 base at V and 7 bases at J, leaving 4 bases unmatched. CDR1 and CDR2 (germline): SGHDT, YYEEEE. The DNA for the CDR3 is TGTGCCAGCAGCTTGAAGGCAGGGGGCCAGCCCCAGCATTTT. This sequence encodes CASSLKAGGQPQHF.

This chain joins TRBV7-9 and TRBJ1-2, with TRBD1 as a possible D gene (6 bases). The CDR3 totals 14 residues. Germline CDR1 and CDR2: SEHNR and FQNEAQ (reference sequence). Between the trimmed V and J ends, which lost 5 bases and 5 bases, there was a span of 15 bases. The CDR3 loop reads CASSISVGGYGYTF. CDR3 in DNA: TGTGCCAGCAGCATCAGCGTAGGGGGGTATGGCTACACCTTC.

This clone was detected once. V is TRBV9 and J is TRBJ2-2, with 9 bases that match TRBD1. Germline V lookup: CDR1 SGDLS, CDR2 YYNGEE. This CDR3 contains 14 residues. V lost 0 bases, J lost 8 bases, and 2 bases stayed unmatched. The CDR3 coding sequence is TGTGCCAGCAGCGTAGGGACAGGGGAAGGGGAGCTGTTTTTT. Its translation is CASSVGTGEGELFF. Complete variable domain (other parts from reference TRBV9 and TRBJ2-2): DSGVTQTPKHLITATGQRVTLRCSPRSGDLSVYWYQQSLDQGLQFLIQYYNGEERAKGNILERFSAQQFPDLHSELNLSSLELGDSALYFCASSVGTGEGELFFGEGSRLTVL.

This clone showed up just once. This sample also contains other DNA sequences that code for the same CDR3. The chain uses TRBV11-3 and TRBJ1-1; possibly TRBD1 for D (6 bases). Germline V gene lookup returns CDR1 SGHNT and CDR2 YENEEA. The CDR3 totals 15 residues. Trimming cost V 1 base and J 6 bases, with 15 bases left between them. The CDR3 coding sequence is TGTGCCAGCAGCTTAGTGCCAGGGGTAGATGCTGAAGCTTTCTTT. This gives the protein CASSLVPGVDAEAFF.

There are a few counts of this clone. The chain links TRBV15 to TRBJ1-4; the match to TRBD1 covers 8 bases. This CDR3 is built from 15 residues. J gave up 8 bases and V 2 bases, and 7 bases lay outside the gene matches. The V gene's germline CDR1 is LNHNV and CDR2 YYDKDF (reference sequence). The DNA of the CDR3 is TGTGCCACCAGCAGATACGGACAGGGAGGCGAAAAACTGTTTTTT. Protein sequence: CATSRYGQGGEKLFF.

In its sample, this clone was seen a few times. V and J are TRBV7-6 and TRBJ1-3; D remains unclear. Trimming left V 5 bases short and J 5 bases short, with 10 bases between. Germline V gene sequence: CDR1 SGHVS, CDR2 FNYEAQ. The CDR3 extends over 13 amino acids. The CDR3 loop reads CASSKSTRNTIYF. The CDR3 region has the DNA TGTGCCAGCAGCAAATCCACAAGAAACACCATATATTTT.

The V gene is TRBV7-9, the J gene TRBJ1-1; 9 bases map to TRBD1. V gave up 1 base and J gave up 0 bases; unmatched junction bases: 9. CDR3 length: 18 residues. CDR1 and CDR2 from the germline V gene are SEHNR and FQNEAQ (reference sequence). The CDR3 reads CASSLGGGQGLMNTEAFF. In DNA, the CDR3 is TGTGCCAGCAGCTTAGGGGGGGGACAGGGACTCATGAACACTGAAGCTTTCTTT.

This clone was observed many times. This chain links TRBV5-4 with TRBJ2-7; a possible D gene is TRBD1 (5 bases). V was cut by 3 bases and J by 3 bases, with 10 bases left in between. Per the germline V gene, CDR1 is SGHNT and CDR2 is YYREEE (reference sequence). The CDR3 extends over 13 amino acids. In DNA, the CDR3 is TGTGCCAGCAGCTCCATCGACAGCTACGAGCAGTACTTC. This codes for CASSSIDSYEQYF.

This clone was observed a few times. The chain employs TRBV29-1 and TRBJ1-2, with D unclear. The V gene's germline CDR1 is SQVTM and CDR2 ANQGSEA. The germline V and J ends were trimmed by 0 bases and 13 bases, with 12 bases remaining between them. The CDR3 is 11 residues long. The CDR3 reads CSVEDLVISTF. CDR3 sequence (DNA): TGCAGCGTTGAAGATCTGGTAATCTCCACCTTC.